The rows below give T cell receptor beta chains drawn from one sample of a study of cytomegalovirus exposure and HLA in healthy donors. The method was immunoSEQ multiplex PCR; TCRdb's version includes in-frame clones alone and lacks a portion of them. The data show roughly 100,000 clones, and the top ten clones hold about 3.4%. The sample was PBMCs. The receptor source for this set is a woman aged 30 to 39 in good health and CMV-seronegative. CDR3s include the opening cysteine and the closing phenylalanine or tryptophan. A D gene is named only where the DNA matches it firmly.

>TRBJ1-3|TRBV9|TRBD1
CASSRGQGLNTIYF
TGTGCCAGCAGCCGAGGACAGGGACTAAACACCATATATTTT
>TRBJ1-2|TRBV5-1|TRBD1
CASSSPGQGIYGYTF
TGCGCCAGCAGCTCTCCGGGACAGGGGATCTATGGCTACACCTTC
>TRBJ2-1|TRBV9|.
CASSAGSSYNEQFF
TGTGCCAGCAGCGCTGGGAGCTCCTACAATGAGCAGTTCTTC
>TRBJ2-7|TRBV29-1|TRBD1
CSVAMGQGNEQYF
TGCAGCGTTGCTATGGGACAGGGTAACGAGCAGTACTTC
>TRBJ2-3|TRBV4-1|TRBD1
CASSQVIFQGVIDTQYF
TGCGCCAGCAGCCAAGTGATTTTCCAGGGGGTGATAGATACGCAGTATTTT
>TRBJ2-6|TRBV19|.
CASSNHRQDSSGANVLTF
TGTGCCAGTAGTAACCACCGACAGGATTCCTCTGGGGCCAACGTCCTGACTTTC
>TRBJ2-3|TRBV6-1|.
CASTSGSDTQYF
TGTGCCAGCACCTCCGGGAGCGATACGCAGTATTTT
>TRBJ2-6|TRBV7-8|TRBD1
CASSRTGGAGANVLTF
TGTGCCAGCAGCCGTACAGGGGGCGCCGGGGCCAACGTCCTGACTTTC
>TRBJ1-1|TRBV7-9|.
CASSPGDTEAFF
TGTGCCAGCAGCCCGGGGGACACTGAAGCTTTCTTT
>TRBJ2-7|TRBV11-2|.
CASSSQGYEQYF
TGTGCCAGCAGCTCTCAGGGCTACGAGCAGTACTTC
>TRBJ2-7|TRBV30|TRBD1
CARGQAYEQYF
TGTGCCCGGGGACAGGCCTACGAGCAGTACTTC
>TRBJ1-5|TRBV6-7|.
CASSYWRQPQHF
TGTGCCAGCAGTTACTGGAGGCAGCCCCAGCATTTT
>TRBJ1-2|TRBV7-8|TRBD1
CASSQGTGVGYTF
TGTGCCAGCAGCCAAGGGACAGGGGTTGGCTACACCTTC
>TRBJ2-3|TRBV5-1|TRBD2
CASSLGGLAGDTDTQYF
TGCGCCAGCAGCTTGGGGGGACTAGCGGGGGACACAGATACGCAGTATTTT
>TRBJ1-4|TRBV19|.
CASSTNRRSYEKLFF
TGTGCCAGTAGTACCAACAGGCGGTCGTATGAAAAACTGTTTTTT
>TRBJ2-3|TRBV9|TRBD2
CASSVGASGGPTDTQYF
TGTGCCAGCAGCGTAGGAGCTAGCGGGGGACCCACAGATACGCAGTATTTT
>TRBJ2-2|TRBV29-1|TRBD1
CSVGTGTSTGELFF
TGCAGCGTAGGGACAGGGACGAGCACCGGGGAGCTGTTTTTT
>TRBJ2-7|TRBV13|TRBD1
CASSGTGPPYEQYF
TGTGCCAGCAGCGGGACAGGACCCCCCTACGAGCAGTACTTC
>TRBJ2-1|TRBV5-1|TRBD2
CASSPTPGPGGNEQFF
TGCGCCAGCAGCCCGACCCCGGGCCCGGGGGGCAATGAGCAGTTCTTC
>TRBJ2-5|TRBV28|.
CASSFDTGEETQYF
TGTGCCAGCAGTTTCGACACGGGGGAGGAGACCCAGTACTTC
>TRBJ2-7|TRBV4-1|.
CASSPSVYYEQYF
TGCGCCAGCAGTCCTAGCGTATACTACGAGCAGTACTTC
>TRBJ2-7|TRBV29-1|TRBD2
CSVEVIASGATYEQYF
TGCAGCGTTGAAGTGATTGCTAGCGGAGCAACCTACGAGCAGTACTTC
>TRBJ2-1|TRBV5-1|.
CASSLVAGKNEQFF
TGCGCCAGCAGCTTGGTGGCGGGAAAAAATGAGCAGTTCTTC
>TRBJ2-2|TRBV28|.
CASSFVGVVGTGELFF
TGTGCCAGCAGTTTCGTGGGCGTTGTCGGCACCGGGGAGCTGTTTTTT
>TRBJ1-4|TRBV6-5|.
CASSYQGEDEKLFF
TGTGCCAGCAGTTACCAAGGAGAGGATGAAAAACTGTTTTTT
>TRBJ2-1|TRBV7-9|TRBD2
CASSPRLAGYNEQFF
TGTGCCAGCAGCCCCCGACTAGCGGGCTACAATGAGCAGTTCTTC
>TRBJ1-3|TRBV7-6|.
CASSLAASGSGNTIYF
TGTGCCAGCAGCTTAGCGGCCAGCGGCTCTGGAAACACCATATATTTT
>TRBJ1-1|TRBV4-1|.
CASSQDPGLGTEAFF
TGCGCCAGCAGCCAAGATCCAGGTTTAGGCACTGAAGCTTTCTTT
>TRBJ1-2|TRBV29-1|TRBD1
CSVEDGDREGGYTF
TGCAGCGTTGAAGATGGGGACAGGGAGGGTGGCTACACCTTC
>TRBJ1-5|TRBV27|.
CASSLAAGIGQPQHF
TGTGCCAGCAGTTTAGCGGCCGGGATTGGTCAGCCCCAGCATTTT
>TRBJ1-1|TRBV20-1|TRBD1
CSTNHRGEAFF
TGCAGTACCAACCACAGGGGTGAAGCTTTCTTT
>TRBJ2-2|TRBV5-1|.
CASSLEQPNTGELFF
TGCGCCAGCAGCTTGGAACAGCCGAACACCGGGGAGCTGTTTTTT
>TRBJ2-7|TRBV5-1|TRBD1
CASSLRQGSRGEQYF
TGCGCCAGCAGCCTGAGACAGGGGAGTCGAGGCGAGCAGTACTTC
>TRBJ1-1|TRBV5-8|.
CASSFMLGEGTEAFF
TGTGCCAGCAGCTTCATGCTAGGGGAGGGCACTGAAGCTTTCTTT
>TRBJ1-5|TRBV21-1|.
CASSKERKIYQPQHF
TGTGCCAGCAGCAAAGAGCGCAAGATATATCAGCCCCAGCATTTT
>TRBJ2-7|TRBV6-1|TRBD1
CASSEEGTGGYEQYF
TGTGCCAGCAGTGAAGAGGGGACAGGGGGTTACGAGCAGTACTTC
>TRBJ1-2|TRBV9|.
CASSVGQEEGYTF
TGTGCCAGCAGCGTAGGGCAGGAGGAAGGCTACACCTTC
>TRBJ1-1|TRBV7-9|TRBD1
CASSSQEGTGMGTEAFF
TGTGCCAGCAGCTCACAAGAAGGGACAGGGATGGGCACTGAAGCTTTCTTT
>TRBJ2-7|TRBV9|TRBD2
CASSPLAESYEQYF
TGTGCCAGCAGCCCTCTAGCGGAGTCCTACGAGCAGTACTTC
>TRBJ2-1|TRBV19|TRBD2
CASRIGLAGVHEQFF
TGTGCCAGCAGAATCGGACTAGCGGGAGTCCATGAGCAGTTCTTC
>TRBJ1-3|TRBV2|TRBD1
CAGRTGSSGNTIYF
TGTGCCGGGAGGACAGGCTCGTCTGGAAACACCATATATTTT